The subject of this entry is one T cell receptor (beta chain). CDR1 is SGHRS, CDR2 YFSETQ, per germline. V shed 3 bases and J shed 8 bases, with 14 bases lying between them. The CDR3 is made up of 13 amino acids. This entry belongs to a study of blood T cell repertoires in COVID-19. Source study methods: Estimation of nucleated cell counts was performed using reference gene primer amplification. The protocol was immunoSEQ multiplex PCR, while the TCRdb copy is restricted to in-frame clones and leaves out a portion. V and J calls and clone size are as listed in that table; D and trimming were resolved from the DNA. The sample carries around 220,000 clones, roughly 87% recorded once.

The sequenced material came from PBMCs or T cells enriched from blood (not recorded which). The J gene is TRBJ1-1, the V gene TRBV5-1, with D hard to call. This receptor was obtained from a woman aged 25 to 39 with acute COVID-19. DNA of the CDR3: TGCGCCAGCAGCTCCCCCCCCGCAGGCGAAGCTTTCTTT. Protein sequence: CASSSPPAGEAFF. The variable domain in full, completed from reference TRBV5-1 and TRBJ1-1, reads KAGVTQTPRYLIKTRGQQVTLSCSPISGHRSVSWYQQTPGQGLQFLFEYFSETQRNKGNFPGRFSGRQFSNSRSEMNVSTLELGDSALYLCASSSPPAGEAFFGQGTRLTVV.